The 16 T cell receptor beta chains below were found in one sample sequenced in a study of shared clonotypes between healthy human individuals. Assay used: immunoSEQ multiplex PCR; TCRdb lists only in-frame clones, some missing. The data hold a few million clones, with more than 90% observed a single time. Sequencing was carried out using naive CD4+ T cells sorted from blood. Subset denoted: CD45RA+ positively selected. The receptors were gathered from a young man in good health.

The chain employs TRBV19 and TRBJ1-2; D perhaps matches TRBD1 (5 bases). V gave up 1 base and J gave up 2 bases, with 11 bases separating them. Germline CDR1 LNHDA, CDR2 SQIVND (reference sequence). The CDR3 extends over 15 amino acids. In nucleotides, the CDR3 is TGTGCCAGTAGTATAGGCGGTCCAGGGAACTATGGCTACACCTTC. The encoded protein is CASSIGGPGNYGYTF.

The V call is TRBV25-1, the J call TRBJ2-2; TRBD2 is a possible D gene (6 bases). V lost 5 bases and J lost 7, with 17 bases in between. The CDR3 sequence is 15 residues long. CDR1 is MGHDK, CDR2 SYGVNS, per germline. The CDR3 DNA sequence: TGTGCCAGCAGTATAGATGGGACCGGGGGCGGGGAGCTGTTTTTT. This translates into CASSIDGTGGGELFF.

This clone was counted a few times. The rearrangement joins TRBV4-1 to TRBJ1-2; a weak D match, TRBD1 (5 bases). The V end was cut by 0 bases, the J end by 4 bases, with 12 bases between. The CDR3 extends over 15 amino acids. Germline V gene sequence: CDR1 MGHRA, CDR2 YSYEKL. The CDR3 is CASSQDQRQGYGYTF. The CDR3, as DNA: TGCGCCAGCAGCCAAGATCAGCGGCAGGGCTATGGCTACACCTTC.

The chain carries TRBV19 and TRBJ2-5, with TRBD2 as a possible D gene (6 bases). The CDR3 contains 15 residues. Germline-derived CDR1 and CDR2 are LNHDA and SQIVND (reference sequence). V lost 5 bases to trimming and J lost 5 bases, with 18 bases between them. The DNA of the CDR3 is TGTGCCAGTAGTCCGTCCGGGCGGGATAGGGAGACCCAGTACTTC. Its protein is CASSPSGRDRETQYF.

The chain joins TRBV5-1 to TRBJ2-1; D may correspond to TRBD1 or TRBD2 (5 bases each). CDR3 length: 15 residues. The V gene's germline CDR1 is SGHRS and CDR2 YFSETQ. V dropped 3 bases and J dropped 0 bases, with 10 bases sitting between them. The CDR3 DNA sequence: TGCGCCAGCAGCTGGGGGTCCTCCTCCTACAATGAGCAGTTCTTC. This encodes CASSWGSSSYNEQFF.

V is TRBV6-6 and J is TRBJ2-2; D gene unclear. The CDR3 consists of 12 residues. CDR1 and CDR2 (germline): MNHNY, SVGAGI (reference sequence). Trimming cost V 5 bases and J 5 bases, with 6 bases left between them. For the CDR3, the DNA is TGTGCCAGCAGTCCTTTGACCGGGGAGCTGTTTTTT. Protein sequence: CASSPLTGELFF.

V usage is TRBV30 and J usage is TRBJ2-1; D unclear. V lost 7 bases, J lost 5 bases, and 9 bases lay in between. Germline assignment: CDR1 GTSNPN and CDR2 SVGIG (reference sequence). The CDR3 covers 11 residues. The CDR3 nucleotides are TGTGCCTCGGGCCCTGACAATGAGCAGTTCTTC. Translating it yields CASGPDNEQFF.

This clone was counted once. The rearrangement links TRBV11-2 to TRBJ2-3; 8 bases align to TRBD1. V was clipped by 1 base and J by 5 bases; unmatched bases: 11. The CDR3 runs to 17 residues. Germline loops: CDR1 SGHAT, CDR2 FQNNGV. CDR3 nucleotide sequence: TGTGCCAGCAGCTTAGCCCCTACAGGGGGTGGTGAAGATACGCAGTATTTT. Its protein is CASSLAPTGGGEDTQYF. The full variable domain, with the rest looked up from reference TRBV11-2 and TRBJ2-3, is EAGVAQSPRYKIIEKRQSVAFWCNPISGHATLYWYQQILGQGPKLLIQFQNNGVVDDSQLPKDRFSAERLKGVDSTLKIQPAKLEDSAVYLCASSLAPTGGGEDTQYFGPGTRLTVL.

The chain carries TRBV15 and TRBJ1-1; D call uncertain. The length of the CDR3 is 15 residues. Germline V gene sequence: CDR1 LNHNV, CDR2 YYDKDF (reference sequence). V lost 0 bases to trimming and J lost 1 base, with 9 bases between them. The CDR3 reads CATSRDGRQNTEAFF. The CDR3 DNA is TGTGCCACCAGCAGAGATGGACGGCAGAACACTGAAGCTTTCTTT.

The genes are TRBV5-1 and TRBJ1-3; unclear D gene. Germline V gene data show CDR1 as SGHRS and CDR2 as YFSETQ. Trimming shortened V by 4 bases and J by 4 bases, and 21 bases separated the two germline ends. This CDR3 is 17 amino acids long. CDR3 sequence reads: CASSPRTPGSSGNTIYF. The CDR3 DNA reads TGCGCCAGCAGCCCCAGGACGCCCGGTAGTTCCGGAAACACCATATATTTT.

This chain joins TRBV27 and TRBJ2-1; 11 nucleotides align to TRBD1. With 3 bases clipped from V and 16 bases from J, the junction kept 11 bases outside the gene matches. The CDR3 is 14 residues long. The V gene's germline CDR1 is MNHEY and CDR2 SMNVEV (reference sequence). The CDR3 sequence is CASSFLQPDRGLFF. Here the CDR3 DNA reads TGTGCCAGCAGTTTTCTACAACCGGACAGGGGGCTATTCTTC.

This chain joins TRBV18 and TRBJ1-2, with no clear D. This CDR3 is 16 amino acids long. V was shortened by 1 base and J by 0 bases, with 12 bases between the two germline ends. Germline CDR1 KGHSH, CDR2 LQKENI. The CDR3 spells CASSPRAADPNYGYTF. The CDR3 DNA reads TGTGCCAGCTCACCACGCGCGGCAGACCCTAACTATGGCTACACCTTC.

The chain employs TRBV7-2 and TRBJ2-5; 8 bases agree with TRBD1. The V gene end was trimmed by 0 bases and the J gene end by 1 base; junction bases not matched to a gene: 4. Germline V gene data show CDR1 as SGHTA and CDR2 as FQGNSA. The CDR3 runs 16 residues. This CDR3 reads CASSLAGTGGQETQYF. For the CDR3, the DNA is TGTGCCAGCAGCTTAGCGGGGACAGGAGGCCAAGAGACCCAGTACTTC.

This sequence joins TRBV15 and TRBJ2-1; unclear D gene. V lost 1 base and J 4 bases, leaving 11 bases between the germline ends. This CDR3 is 15 amino acids long. CDR1 LNHNV and CDR2 YYDKDF come from the germline V gene (reference sequence). The CDR3 DNA reads as TGTGCCACCAGCAGAGTGCTCTTGGGATACAATGAGCAGTTCTTC. Its protein is CATSRVLLGYNEQFF.

This clone was seen only a few times. The chain joins TRBV2 to TRBJ1-5; D call uncertain. Germline assignment: CDR1 SNHLY and CDR2 FYNNEI. V dropped 6 bases and J dropped 7 bases, with 13 bases sitting between them. This CDR3 region has 13 residues. The CDR3 loop is CASRGRSVQPQHF. As DNA, the CDR3 is TGTGCCAGCAGAGGCCGGAGCGTCCAGCCCCAGCATTTT.

This chain uses TRBV28 with TRBJ1-6; D possibly corresponds to TRBD1 (6 bases). From germline, CDR1 is MDHEN and CDR2 SYDVKM. Trimming removed 2 bases from V and 9 bases from J, with 14 bases in between. The CDR3 covers 15 residues. CDR3 protein: CASSLGDRKVSPLHF. The CDR3 coding sequence is TGTGCCAGCAGTTTAGGCGACAGGAAAGTTTCACCCCTCCACTTT.